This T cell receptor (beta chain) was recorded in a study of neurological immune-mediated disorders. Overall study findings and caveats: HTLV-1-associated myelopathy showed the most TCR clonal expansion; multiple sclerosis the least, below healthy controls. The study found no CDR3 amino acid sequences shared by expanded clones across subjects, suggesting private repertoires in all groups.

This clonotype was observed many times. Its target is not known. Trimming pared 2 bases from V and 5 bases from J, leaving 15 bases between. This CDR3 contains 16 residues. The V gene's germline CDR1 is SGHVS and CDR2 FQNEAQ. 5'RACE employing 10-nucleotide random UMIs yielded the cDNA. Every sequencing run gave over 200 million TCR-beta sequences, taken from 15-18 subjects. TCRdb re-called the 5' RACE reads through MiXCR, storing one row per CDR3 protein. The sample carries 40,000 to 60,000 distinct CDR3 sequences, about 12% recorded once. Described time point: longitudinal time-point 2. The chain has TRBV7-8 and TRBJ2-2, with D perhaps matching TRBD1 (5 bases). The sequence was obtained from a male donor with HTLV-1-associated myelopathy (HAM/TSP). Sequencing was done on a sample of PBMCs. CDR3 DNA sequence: TGTGCCAGCAGCTTAATGACAGTTACTTGGACCGGGGAGCTGTTTTTT. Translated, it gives CASSLMTVTWTGELFF.